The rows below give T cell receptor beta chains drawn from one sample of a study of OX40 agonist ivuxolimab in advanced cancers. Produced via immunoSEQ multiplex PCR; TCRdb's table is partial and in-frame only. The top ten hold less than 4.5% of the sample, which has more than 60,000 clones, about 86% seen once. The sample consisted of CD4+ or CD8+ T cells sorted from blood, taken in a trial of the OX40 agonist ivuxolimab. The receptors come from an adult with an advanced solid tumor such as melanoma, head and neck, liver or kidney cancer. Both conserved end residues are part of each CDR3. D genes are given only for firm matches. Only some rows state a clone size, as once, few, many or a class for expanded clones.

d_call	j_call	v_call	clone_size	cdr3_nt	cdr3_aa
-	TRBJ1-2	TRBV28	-	TGTGCCAGCAGTTTCATCCGGCAGGTGGCTGCCTACTACACCTTC	CASSFIRQVAAYYTF
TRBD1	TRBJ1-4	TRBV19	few	TGTGCCAGTAGGCAAACAGGGGTTGCTGAAAAACTGTTTTTT	CASRQTGVAEKLFF
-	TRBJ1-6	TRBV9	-	TGTGCCAGCAGCGTAGGGAGGGGCGGCGATTATAATTCACCCCTCCACTTT	CASSVGRGGDYNSPLHF
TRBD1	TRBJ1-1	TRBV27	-	TGTGCCAGCAGTCGTATTGGGACAGGCTATGAAGCTTTCTTT	CASSRIGTGYEAFF
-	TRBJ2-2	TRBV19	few	TGTCCTCAGAGGGGGTCACAGGCTTCGAACACCGGGGAGCTGTTTTTT	CPQRGSQASNTGELFF
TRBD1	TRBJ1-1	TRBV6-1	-	TGTGCCAGCAGTCGACAGGGTGAAGCTTTCTTT	CASSRQGEAFF
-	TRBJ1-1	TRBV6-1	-	TGTGCCGTCCTTACCTGGGAGGGTAGCACTGAAGCTTTCTTT	CAVLTWEGSTEAFF
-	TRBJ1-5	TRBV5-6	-	TGTGCCAGCAGCTTGAGACTGAGTAACAATCAGCCCCAGCATTTT	CASSLRLSNNQPQHF
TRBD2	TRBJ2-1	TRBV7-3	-	TGTGCCAGCAGCTCGGGACTAGCGGGGGGACCCCTTGCAAATGAGCAGTTCTTC	CASSSGLAGGPLANEQFF
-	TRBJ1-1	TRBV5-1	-	TGCGCCAGCAGCTTGGTCGCGGGGAACACTGAAGCTTTCTTT	CASSLVAGNTEAFF
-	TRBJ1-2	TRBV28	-	TGTGCCAGCAGCCCGGCGCGGACCTCTTCTAACTATGGCTACACCTTC	CASSPARTSSNYGYTF
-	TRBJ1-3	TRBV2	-	TGTGCCAGCAGTGTAGTCCATCCCCCTGGAAACACCATATATTTT	CASSVVHPPGNTIYF
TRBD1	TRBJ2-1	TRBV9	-	TGTGCCAGCACCACCCGGGACAGGGTACCCAATGAGCAGTTCTTC	CASTTRDRVPNEQFF
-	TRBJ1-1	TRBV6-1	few	TGTGCCAGCAGTATAAAGGACAGCATGAACACTGAAGCTTTCTTT	CASSIKDSMNTEAFF
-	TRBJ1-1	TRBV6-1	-	TGTGCCAGTCTACAGGGCACTGAAGCTTTCTTT	CASLQGTEAFF
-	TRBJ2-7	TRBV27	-	TGTGCCAGCAGTTTAAACAGGGTCAGAAGCTCCTACGAGCAGTACTTC	CASSLNRVRSSYEQYF
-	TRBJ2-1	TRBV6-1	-	TGTGCCAGCAGGAGGGGGGTAAGGGATGAGCAGTTCTTC	CASRRGVRDEQFF
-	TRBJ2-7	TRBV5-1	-	TGCGCCAGCAGCCCAGGACTGGACAACGAGCAGTACTTC	CASSPGLDNEQYF
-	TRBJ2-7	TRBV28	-	TGTGCCAGCAGTTTGTATAAAGGACAGCCGAGCTCCTACGAGCAGTACTTC	CASSLYKGQPSSYEQYF
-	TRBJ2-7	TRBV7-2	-	TGTGCCAGCAGTGGGGGTGGTTACGAGCAGTACTTC	CASSGGGYEQYF
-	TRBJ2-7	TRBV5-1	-	TGCGCCAGCAGCTTGTCTCGGGAAAGTGACGAGCAGTACTTC	CASSLSRESDEQYF
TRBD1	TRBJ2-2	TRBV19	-	TGTGCCAGTATCGGGACAGGGAACACCGGGGAGCTGTTTTTT	CASIGTGNTGELFF
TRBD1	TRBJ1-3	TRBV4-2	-	TGTGCCAGCAGCCAAAGAGCAGACCTGGGACAGGCGCAAAGAAACACCATATATTTT	CASSQRADLGQAQRNTIYF
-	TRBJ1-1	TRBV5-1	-	TGCGCCAGCACTCGGGAGATGGGCACTGAAGCTTTCTTT	CASTREMGTEAFF
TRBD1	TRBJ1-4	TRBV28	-	TGTGCCAGCACGACAGGGGATGAAAAACTGTTTTTT	CASTTGDEKLFF
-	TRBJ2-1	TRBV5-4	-	TGTGCCAGCAGCCCTGGGGGCTCACACGTTTACAATGAGCAGTTCTTC	CASSPGGSHVYNEQFF
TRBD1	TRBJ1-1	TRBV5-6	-	TGTGCCAGCAGCTTGGCCCGGACAGGGTGGACTGAAGCTTTCTTT	CASSLARTGWTEAFF
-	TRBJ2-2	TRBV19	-	TGTGCCAGTGCCCAGTCTCTCCTCGCGAATCTAGGCACCGGGGAGCTGTTTTTT	CASAQSLLANLGTGELFF